Reported below is one T cell receptor (beta chain). The CDR3 has 16 amino acids. Trimming cost V 3 bases and J 0 bases; bases outside gene matches: 6. The germline gives CDR1 LNHDA, CDR2 SQIVND (reference sequence). This entry comes from a study of blood T cell repertoires in COVID-19. Study-wide background: The origin of the acute and convalescent COVID-19 samples was the United States, Italy and Spain.

Original methodology: By means of reference gene primer amplification, nucleated cell counts were estimated. Clones were sequenced by immunoSEQ multiplex PCR, and TCRdb holds only the in-frame ones, with some missing. For V, J and clone size, that table is used; D and trimming come from the DNA. The sample has roughly 65,000 clones, approximately 79% seen once. This sequence originates from a human donor in a cohort sampled during active COVID-19. The sample taken for sequencing was peripheral blood. The rearrangement links TRBV19 to TRBJ2-3, with 7 bases that match TRBD1. Here the CDR3 reads CASSISRGKSTDTQYF. The CDR3 nucleotides are TGTGCCAGTAGTATTTCCAGGGGGAAGAGCACAGATACGCAGTATTTT.